The 5 T cell receptor beta chains below were found in one sample sequenced in a study of T cells expressing NK-cell markers. TCRdb reprocessed the 5' RACE reads and reports one entry per CDR3 protein, with no DNA. This listing includes about 190,000 distinct CDR3 sequences. What was sequenced was blood T cells: a sorted CD56 or NKG2C T cell subset, CD4+ or CD8+ T cells, or bulk PBMC T cells (not recorded which). The receptors derive from a man aged 18 to 69 in good health.

The chain couples TRBV5-1 to TRBJ2-7; TCRdb gives TRBD1 as the D gene, but with no DNA this cannot be confirmed. From germline, CDR1 is SGHRS and CDR2 YFSETQ. There are 15 residues in the CDR3. The CDR3 sequence is CASSLRGGASYEQYF.

J is TRBJ2-1 and V is TRBV5-1; the D gene TCRdb calls, TRBD2, cannot be checked with no DNA. CDR1 and CDR2 (germline): SGHRS, YFSETQ. The CDR3 is made up of 15 amino acids. The CDR3 region is CASNRWASPPDEQFF.

This chain uses TRBV27 with TRBJ2-4; there is no DNA to check the TCRdb D call of TRBD2. The CDR3 is made up of 15 amino acids. Per germline, CDR1 MNHEY and CDR2 SMNVEV (reference sequence). This CDR3 is CASSPERWGENIQYF.

V and J are TRBV20-1 and TRBJ2-1; TCRdb reports TRBD2, a call that lacks DNA to check it against. Looked up from germline, CDR1 is DFQATT and CDR2 is SNEGSKA (reference sequence). The CDR3 extends over 14 amino acids. The CDR3: CSARDGALDFEQFF.

The chain links TRBV27 to TRBJ1-2. Germline assignment: CDR1 MNHEY and CDR2 SMNVEV (reference sequence). This CDR3 contains 14 residues. CDR3 protein: CASRFNSPNYGYTF.